This T cell receptor (beta chain) originates from a study of blood T cell repertoires in COVID-19. Study in general: There were acute and convalescent COVID-19 samples, and they came from the United States, Italy and Spain. T cells, B-cell-depleted T cells, or PBMCs supplied cDNA or gDNA.

TCRdb's copy holds only in-frame clones and misses some; the assay was immunoSEQ multiplex PCR. In the table there are 150,000 to 200,000 clones, around 82% of which are singletons. CDR1 and CDR2 (germline): LGHNA, YNFKEQ. The CDR3 covers 15 residues. V was clipped by 0 bases and J by 7 bases, with 16 bases between them. The origin of this receptor is a man aged 55 to 70 with active or convalescent COVID-19. The chain combines TRBV4-2 with TRBJ2-7; D perhaps matches TRBD2 (6 bases). The source material was peripheral blood. The CDR3 DNA is TGTGCCAGCAGCCAAGATCAAGCGGCCGCGGGGGAGCAGTACTTC. Translating it yields CASSQDQAAAGEQYF.